The source of this T cell receptor beta chain is a study of technical replicates of blood from several donors. This clone was observed once. Trimming left V 3 bases short and J 4 bases short, with 12 bases between. The germline V gene encodes CDR1 MNHEY and CDR2 SMNVEV (reference sequence). This CDR3 is built from 15 residues. TCRdb keeps only in-frame clones here, not all; method: immunoSEQ multiplex PCR. The sample holds about 100,000 clones, almost 96% seen once. Sample: T cells isolated from PBMCs. The V gene is TRBV27, the J gene TRBJ2-2, with D unclear. This TCR was recovered from a human donor in good health. CDR3: CASSFSPSGTGELFF. For the CDR3, the DNA is TGTGCCAGCAGTTTCAGCCCCTCGGGCACCGGGGAGCTGTTTTTT.